Presented here are 30 T cell receptor beta chains from one specimen sequenced in a study of blood T cell repertoires in COVID-19 (dated by TCRdb to between 2020 and 2021). Libraries were prepared through the immunoSEQ multiplex PCR assay. The table comes from immuneACCESS by way of TCRdb, which keeps in-frame sequences with V and J called. Part of the clones is missing from these tables; in studies checked, under half for an unresolved V gene and the rest for unknown reasons. This sample comprises roughly 240,000 clones, under 90% of them detected only once. 3.6% of the sample is taken by the ten largest. Material: PBMCs or T cells enriched from blood (not recorded which). The source is a woman aged 40 to 50 who had been exposed to COVID-19.

This sequence joins TRBV30 and TRBJ2-1, with 10 bases aligning to TRBD2. Germline CDR1 and CDR2: GTSNPN and SVGIG (reference sequence). The trim removed 1 base at V and 6 bases at J, leaving 0 bases unmatched. CDR3 length: 13 amino acids. Written as DNA, the CDR3 is TGTGCCTGGAGTGGACTAGCGGGCAATGAGCAGTTCTTC. This translates into CAWSGLAGNEQFF.

This rearrangement joins TRBV13 to TRBJ1-1; TRBD1 might be the D (6 bases). The CDR3 consists of 14 residues. Trimming stripped 0 bases from V and 2 bases from J, with 7 bases between. Germline lookup yields CDR1 PRHDT and CDR2 FYEKMQ (reference sequence). CDR3 sequence (DNA): TGTGCCAGCAGCTTAGGAGGGACAAACACTGAAGCTTTCTTT. It encodes CASSLGGTNTEAFF.

The V and J genes are TRBV28 and TRBJ1-2; 9 bases match TRBD1. The germline CDR1 and CDR2 sequences are MDHEN and SYDVKM. The CDR3 extends over 16 amino acids. J was trimmed by 0 bases and V by 3 bases; bases with no gene match: 5. This chain's CDR3 is CASSFGQGLANYGYTF. The CDR3 region has the DNA TGTGCCAGCAGTTTTGGACAGGGGTTAGCTAACTATGGCTACACCTTC.

This chain connects TRBV23-1 to TRBJ1-2, with a possible D match to TRBD1 (5 bases). TRBV23-1 has ORF status, its function being uncertain. This CDR3 has 16 residues. Trimming cost V 0 bases and J 2 bases, with 13 bases left between them. In DNA, the CDR3 is TGCGCCAGCAGTCAATCGGGGCAGGTCTTCAACTATGGCTACACCTTC. Protein product: CASSQSGQVFNYGYTF.

This rearrangement joins TRBV2 to TRBJ2-1; 8 bases map to TRBD1. The germline V gene encodes CDR1 SNHLY and CDR2 FYNNEI. V was pared by 6 bases and J by 9 bases, with 10 bases of the junction left unmatched. The CDR3 is 14 residues long. DNA of the CDR3: TGTGCCAGCAGATGGACAGGGAGTCAAGGTGAGCAGTTCTTC. It yields the protein CASRWTGSQGEQFF.

This chain links TRBV9 with TRBJ2-7; 11 bases agree with TRBD1. After removal of 3 bases from V and 4 bases from J, the junction contained 9 bases not matched to a gene. The CDR3 length is 16 residues. The germline V gene encodes CDR1 SGDLS and CDR2 YYNGEE. The chain's CDR3 is CASSAHTGTGGYEQYF. DNA for the CDR3: TGTGCCAGCAGCGCTCACACCGGGACAGGGGGGTACGAGCAGTACTTC.

This chain links TRBV18 with TRBJ1-6; D call uncertain. Germline V gene sequence: CDR1 KGHSH, CDR2 LQKENI. The ends were cut back, 5 bases at V and 0 bases at J, with 8 bases in the middle. CDR3 length: 15 amino acids. The CDR3 loop reads CASSSVSSYNSPLHF. CDR3 bases: TGTGCCAGCTCATCGGTGAGCTCCTATAATTCACCCCTCCACTTT.

The chain links TRBV19 to TRBJ2-2; D not certain. Trimming removed 5 bases from V and 0 bases from J, with 16 bases in between. Per germline, CDR1 LNHDA and CDR2 SQIVND (reference sequence). This CDR3 has 17 amino acids. This chain's CDR3 is CASSPLGSLANTGELFF. The CDR3, as DNA: TGTGCCAGTAGTCCCCTTGGCTCGCTGGCGAACACCGGGGAGCTGTTTTTT.

The chain combines TRBV6-2 or TRBV6-3 with TRBJ1-1; tentative D call: TRBD1 (5 bases). V lost 6 bases and J lost 2, with 10 bases in between. Germline CDR1 reads MNHEY; CDR2 reads SVGEGT. The length of the CDR3 is 13 residues. CDR3 sequence reads: CASSLGQNTEAFF. The DNA for the CDR3 is TGTGCCAGCAGCCTAGGACAAAACACTGAAGCTTTCTTT.

This chain links TRBV3-1 (or the pseudogene TRBV3-2) with TRBJ2-1; D is unresolved. Germline values: CDR1 LGHDT, CDR2 YNNKEL (reference sequence). This CDR3 has 15 amino acids. V was shortened by 1 base and J by 0 bases, with 7 bases between the two germline ends. The CDR3 nucleotides are TGTGCCAGCAGCCAAGCCTGGAGCTCCTACAATGAGCAGTTCTTC. Protein: CASSQAWSSYNEQFF.

The rearrangement joins TRBV5-8 to TRBJ1-5, with D uncertain. Trimming removed 7 bases from V and 3 bases from J, with 11 bases in between. Germline CDR1 and CDR2: SGHTS and YDEGEE. The CDR3 consists of 13 residues. Here the CDR3 DNA reads TGTGCCAGCGCAGCACAGTACAATCAGCCCCAGCATTTT. The encoded protein is CASAAQYNQPQHF.

This clone has just one count. This rearrangement joins TRBV2 to TRBJ1-1; 7 bases match TRBD1. The germline V gene has CDR1 SNHLY and CDR2 FYNNEI. The CDR3 covers 14 residues. J lost 1 base, V lost 5 bases, and 4 bases had no gene match. The CDR3 region is CASSQQGTNTEAFF. The CDR3 DNA is TGTGCCAGCAGTCAACAGGGGACGAACACTGAAGCTTTCTTT. Full variable domain (remainder filled in from reference TRBV2 and TRBJ1-1): EPEVTQTPSHQVTQMGQEVILRCVPISNHLYFYWYRQILGQKVEFLVSFYNNEISEKSEIFDDQFSVERPDGSNFTLKIRSTKLEDSAMYFCASSQQGTNTEAFFGQGTRLTVV.

The chain is built from TRBV7-3 and TRBJ2-3; TRBD2 aligns across 8 bases. This CDR3 contains 16 residues. The J segment lost 4 bases and the V segment lost 5 bases, leaving 11 bases of the junction unmatched. The germline V gene encodes CDR1 SGHTA and CDR2 FQGTGA. This CDR3 reads CASSPGVSGGSDTQYF. The CDR3 coding sequence is TGTGCCAGCAGCCCAGGAGTAAGCGGGGGTTCAGATACGCAGTATTTT.

The genes are TRBV10-1 and TRBJ1-6; D is undetermined. V shed 7 bases and J shed 4 bases, with 11 bases lying between them. CDR3 size: 14 residues. Germline CDR1 WNHNN, CDR2 SYGVQD (reference sequence). The CDR3 region is CASKMVGYNSPLHF. The DNA for the CDR3 is TGCGCCAGCAAGATGGTCGGTTATAATTCACCCCTCCACTTT.

The table lists this clone with many counts. This chain connects TRBV19 to TRBJ1-6; 10 bases are shared with TRBD1. The J segment lost 9 bases and the V segment lost 7 bases, leaving 6 bases of the junction unmatched. Per the germline V gene, CDR1 is LNHDA and CDR2 is SQIVND (reference sequence). The CDR3 contains 14 residues. The CDR3 DNA follows: TGTGCCAGTACCGCCGGGACAGGGGCTTCACCCCTCCACTTT. It encodes CASTAGTGASPLHF.

This chain uses TRBV30 with TRBJ1-2, with TRBD1 matching 10 bases. This CDR3 spans 13 amino acids. Germline assignment: CDR1 GTSNPN and CDR2 SVGIG (reference sequence). The junction had 6 bases not matched to a gene; V was cut back by 3 bases and J by 8 bases. This chain's CDR3 is CAWSLTGGHGYTF. In nucleotides, the CDR3 is TGTGCCTGGAGCCTGACAGGGGGCCACGGCTACACCTTC.

The chain recombines TRBV18 with TRBJ1-5, with 9 bases fitting TRBD1. CDR3 length: 17 amino acids. Trimming removed 3 bases from V and 3 bases from J; junction bases left unmatched: 9. Germline V gives CDR1 KGHSH, CDR2 LQKENI. The CDR3 DNA sequence: TGTGCCAGCTCACCGGGGCCGGGACAGGGAACCAATCAGCCCCAGCATTTT. Translation gives CASSPGPGQGTNQPQHF.

The chain employs TRBV29-1 and TRBJ1-1, with D possibly matching TRBD1 (6 bases). Trimming removed 6 bases at V and 1 base at J, with 15 bases between. The length of the CDR3 is 14 residues. Germline V gene data show CDR1 as SQVTM and CDR2 as ANQGSEA. The CDR3: CSVDNLQGNTEAFF. CDR3 bases: TGCAGCGTCGATAATTTACAGGGGAACACTGAAGCTTTCTTT. The full variable domain, rest sourced from reference TRBV29-1 and TRBJ1-1, is SAVISQKPSRDICQRGTSLTIQCQVDSQVTMMFWYRQQPGQSLTLIATANQGSEATYESGFVIDKFPISRPNLTFSTLTVSNMSPEDSSIYLCSVDNLQGNTEAFFGQGTRLTVV.

V usage is TRBV7-9 and J usage is TRBJ1-2, with TRBD1 matching 11 bases. With V trimmed by 5 bases and J by 4 bases, 6 bases remained unmatched. Looked up from germline, CDR1 is SEHNR and CDR2 is FQNEAQ (reference sequence). The CDR3 sequence is 15 residues long. As DNA, the CDR3 is TGTGCCAGCAGCGCGCGGGACAGGGGGATCTATGGCTACACCTTC. Translating it yields CASSARDRGIYGYTF.

This chain joins TRBV7-2 and TRBJ1-2; 7 bases are a match to TRBD1. V lost 6 bases and J lost 8; bases outside the gene matches: 12. The germline CDR1 and CDR2 sequences are SGHTA and FQGNSA. The CDR3 spans 14 residues. CDR3 protein: CASSSGQLSQGYTF. The CDR3 bases are TGTGCCAGCAGTTCGGGACAGTTAAGTCAGGGCTACACCTTC.

The chain employs TRBV18 and TRBJ1-2, with TRBD1 as a possible D gene (5 bases). CDR1 and CDR2 from the germline V gene are KGHSH and LQKENI. CDR3 length equals 12 residues. The ends were cut back, 2 bases at V and 5 bases at J, with 6 bases in the middle. The CDR3 bases are TGTGCCAGCTCACCAGGGGGGTATGGCTACACCTTC. Amino acids: CASSPGGYGYTF.

V usage is TRBV25-1 and J usage is TRBJ1-2; possibly TRBD1 for D (6 bases). The CDR3 totals 16 residues. Germline-derived CDR1 and CDR2 are MGHDK and SYGVNS. The ends were cut back, 6 bases at V and 5 bases at J, with 22 bases in the middle. This CDR3 is CASRKGGTESRYGYTF. The CDR3 DNA follows: TGTGCCAGCAGGAAGGGGGGGACGGAGAGCCGATATGGCTACACCTTC.

The rearrangement uses TRBV30 and TRBJ1-1, with D perhaps TRBD1 (5 bases). Trimming left V 2 bases short and J 1 base short, with 8 bases between. The germline V gene has CDR1 GTSNPN and CDR2 SVGIG (reference sequence). The CDR3 length is 13 residues. CDR3 in amino acids: CAWSLTGNTEAFF. DNA for the CDR3: TGTGCCTGGAGTTTAACAGGGAACACTGAAGCTTTCTTT.

The J gene is TRBJ2-2, the V gene TRBV7-2; a weak D match, TRBD2 (5 bases). From germline, CDR1 is SGHTA and CDR2 FQGNSA. The CDR3 loop spans 16 amino acids. The V gene lost 5 bases and the J gene lost 6 bases, with 19 bases spanning the gap. CDR3 region: CASSTSGMADAGELFF. CDR3 nucleotide sequence: TGTGCCAGCAGCACCTCCGGGATGGCGGACGCCGGGGAGCTGTTTTTT. Full variable domain (missing parts from reference TRBV7-2 and TRBJ2-2): GAGVSQSPSNKVTEKGKDVELRCDPISGHTALYWYRQSLGQGLEFLIYFQGNSAPDKSGLPSDRFSAERTGGSVSTLTIQRTQQEDSAVYLCASSTSGMADAGELFFGEGSRLTVL.

This clone was seen just once. V is TRBV28 and J is TRBJ1-2, with 7 bases matching TRBD1. Germline V lookup: CDR1 MDHEN, CDR2 SYDVKM. The CDR3 length is 12 residues. Unmatched junction bases numbered 5, after V lost 7 bases and J lost 6 bases. CDR3 in DNA: TGTGCCAGCAATCAGGGGGACCATGGCTACACCTTC. It codes for CASNQGDHGYTF.

V and J are TRBV4-2 and TRBJ2-3, with D possibly matching TRBD1 (8 bases). This CDR3 contains 15 residues. V was clipped by 4 bases and J by 6 bases, with 17 bases between them. CDR1 is LGHNA, CDR2 YNFKEQ, per germline. The CDR3 DNA sequence: TGTGCCAGCAGCCCCAGCGGGACAGGCAAGGATACGCAGTATTTT. It specifies CASSPSGTGKDTQYF.

CDR3 bases: TGTGCCAGCAGCCCGGCGGAGCTTCGTTCCAATGAGCAGTTCTTC. This translates into CASSPAELRSNEQFF. The V and J genes are TRBV3-1 (or the pseudogene TRBV3-2) and TRBJ2-1; D gene unclear. Trimming removed 4 bases from V and 6 bases from J, with 16 bases in between. Germline CDR1 LGHDT, CDR2 YNNKEL (reference sequence). The CDR3 is 15 amino acids.

This clone was picked up many times. The chain is built from TRBV29-1 and TRBJ1-2, with 10 bases aligning to TRBD1. V shed 7 bases, J shed 6 bases, and the junction held 8 bases outside the gene matches. From germline, CDR1 is SQVTM and CDR2 ANQGSEA. The CDR3 is 13 amino acids. The CDR3 here is CSAGDRGGDGYTF. CDR3 DNA sequence: TGCAGCGCTGGGGACAGGGGAGGCGATGGCTACACCTTC.

This clone appeared once. This chain joins TRBV5-1 and TRBJ1-3; D uncertain. The CDR3 runs to 15 residues. Germline V CDR1 and CDR2: SGHRS, YFSETQ. V dropped 4 bases and J dropped 8 bases, with 19 bases sitting between them. CDR3 nucleotide sequence: TGCGCCAGCAGCCCTGTTTCCCCCACGAGGGACACCATATATTTT. This sequence encodes CASSPVSPTRDTIYF. Based on the CDR3 plus reference TRBV5-1 and TRBJ1-3, the full variable domain is KAGVTQTPRYLIKTRGQQVTLSCSPISGHRSVSWYQQTPGQGLQFLFEYFSETQRNKGNFPGRFSGRQFSNSRSEMNVSTLELGDSALYLCASSPVSPTRDTIYFGEGSWLTVV.

The chain is built from TRBV10-3 and TRBJ2-5; 7 nucleotides align to TRBD1. There are 15 residues in the CDR3. V lost 2 bases, J lost 7 bases, and 10 bases stayed unmatched. Germline-derived CDR1 and CDR2 are ENHRY and SYGVKD. The CDR3 protein is CAISEADRAVGTQYF. In DNA, the CDR3 is TGTGCCATCAGTGAGGCTGACAGGGCGGTTGGGACCCAGTACTTC.